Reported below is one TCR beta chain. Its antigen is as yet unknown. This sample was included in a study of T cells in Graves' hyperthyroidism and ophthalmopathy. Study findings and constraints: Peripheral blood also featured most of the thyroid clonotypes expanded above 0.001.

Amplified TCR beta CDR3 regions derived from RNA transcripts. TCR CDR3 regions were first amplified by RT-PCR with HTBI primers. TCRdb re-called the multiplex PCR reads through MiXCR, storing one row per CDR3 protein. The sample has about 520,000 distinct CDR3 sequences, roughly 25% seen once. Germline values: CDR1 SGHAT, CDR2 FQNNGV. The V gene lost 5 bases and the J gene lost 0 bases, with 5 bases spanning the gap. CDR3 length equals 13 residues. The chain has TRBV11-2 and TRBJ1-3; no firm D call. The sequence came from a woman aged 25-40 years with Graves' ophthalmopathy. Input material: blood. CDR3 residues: CASSPFSGNTIYF. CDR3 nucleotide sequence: TGTGCCAGCAGCCCCTTCTCTGGAAACACCATATATTTT.